Each of the 5 T cell receptor beta chains below was sequenced from the same sample in a study of shared clonotypes between healthy human individuals. Clones were sequenced by immunoSEQ multiplex PCR, and TCRdb holds only the in-frame ones, with some missing. The sample has over a million clones; more than 60% are singletons. The sample consisted of memory CD4+ T cells sorted from blood. Subset specified: CD45RA-negative fraction. The receptors originated from a man younger than 30 in good health.

V usage is TRBV5-1 and J usage is TRBJ2-2; TRBD2 matches 16 bases. Trimming removed 4 bases from V and 7 bases from J; junction bases left unmatched: 7. CDR1 is SGHRS, CDR2 YFSETQ, per germline. The CDR3 extends over 17 amino acids. CDR3 DNA sequence: TGCGCCAGCAGCAAGGGACTAGCGGGAGGGCCGGTCGGGGAGCTGTTTTTT. This sequence encodes CASSKGLAGGPVGELFF.

CDR3 sequence reads: CASSLSGKNIQYF. The CDR3 nucleotides are TGTGCCAGCAGTTTGTCGGGCAAAAACATTCAGTACTTC. V and J are TRBV6-5 and TRBJ2-4; no clear D. The germline CDR1 and CDR2 sequences are MNHEY and SVGAGI. V dropped 4 bases and J dropped 3 bases, with 7 bases sitting between them. The CDR3 extends over 13 amino acids.

The table lists this clone with many counts. This CDR3 is also generated by other DNA sequences in the sample. The chain is built from TRBV15 and TRBJ1-2; D not resolved. Germline-derived CDR1 and CDR2 are LNHNV and YYDKDF (reference sequence). This CDR3 is built from 12 residues. V dropped 0 bases and J dropped 4 bases, with 3 bases sitting between them. This CDR3 is CATSRESYGYTF. CDR3 sequence (DNA): TGTGCCACCAGCAGAGAATCCTATGGCTACACCTTC.

The chain uses TRBV2 and TRBJ2-1; 8 bases are shared with TRBD2. This CDR3 region has 13 residues. The germline V gene has CDR1 SNHLY and CDR2 FYNNEI. V was clipped by 7 bases and J by 8 bases; unmatched bases: 7. CDR3 nucleotides: TGTGCCAGCAAGGATAGCGGGACCGATGAGCAGTTCTTC. It yields the protein CASKDSGTDEQFF.

This rearrangement joins TRBV5-4 to TRBJ2-7, with 7 bases that match TRBD1. Per the germline V gene, CDR1 is SGHNT and CDR2 is YYREEE (reference sequence). The V segment lost 4 bases and the J segment 5 bases; nucleotides outside the gene matches: 9. This CDR3 is built from 14 residues. CDR3 residues: CASSRWDSNHEQYF. The CDR3 DNA sequence: TGTGCCAGCAGCCGGTGGGACAGTAACCACGAGCAGTACTTC. The full variable domain, in which reference TRBV5-4 and TRBJ2-7 provide the parts outside the CDR3, is ETGVTQSPTHLIKTRGQQVTLRCSSQSGHNTVSWYQQALGQGPQFIFQYYREEENGRGNFPPRFSGLQFPNYSSELNVNALELDDSALYLCASSRWDSNHEQYFGPGTRLTVT.